The entry below gives a single T cell receptor beta chain sequence along with its context. Its antigen is currently unknown. The sample originates from a study of shared clonotypes between healthy human individuals. As defined, naive CD8 cells were CD45RO-negative and positively selected for CCR7, with terminally differentiated effector memory CD45RA+ cells excluded. The study's findings and limits: Compared with memory subsets, naive subsets generally had larger estimated richness.

Germline-derived CDR1 and CDR2 are MNHNS and SASEGT. The CDR3 consists of 15 residues. Trimming removed 5 bases from V and 3 bases from J, with 17 bases in between. Method: immunoSEQ multiplex PCR; TCRdb's copy keeps in-frame clones and lacks some. The sample records 1.5 million to 2.5 million clones, about 95% being singletons. This chain joins TRBV6-1 and TRBJ2-7; D is perhaps TRBD1 or TRBD2 (5 bases each). The receptor comes from a man in his late teens or twenties in good health. Sequencing was carried out using naive CD8+ T cells sorted from blood. The CDR3 bases are TGTGCCAGCAGTCCTCCCTCGGGACGAAACTACGAGCAGTACTTC. Its translation: CASSPPSGRNYEQYF.